The next 10 T cell receptor beta chains were all read from a single sample in a study of beta chain features in type 1 diabetes. General observations from the study: Shorter TCRB CDR3s, moderately but significantly so, were found in Type 1 diabetes patients in all four CD4+ subsets.

Since all of the isolated RNA was reverse transcribed, expressed TCRB transcripts were what got sequenced. The method was immunoSEQ multiplex PCR; TCRdb's version includes in-frame clones alone and lacks a portion of them. This table has about 340,000 clones, around an eighth appearing once. Their cognate antigens are unknown. The sequencing sample was made of naive CD4+ T cells from blood. All receptors derive from a young woman with type 1 diabetes.

This clone has more than one count but fewer than ten. The chain combines TRBV2 with TRBJ2-2; D may be TRBD2 (5 bases). The CDR3 consists of 12 residues. Trimming stripped 7 bases from V and 3 bases from J, with 6 bases between. Germline V gives CDR1 SNHLY, CDR2 FYNNEI. CDR3 region: CASTSYTGELFF. The CDR3 DNA is TGTGCCAGCACTAGCTACACCGGGGAGCTGTTTTTT. Combining the CDR3 with reference TRBV2 and TRBJ2-2 gives the whole variable domain EPEVTQTPSHQVTQMGQEVILRCVPISNHLYFYWYRQILGQKVEFLVSFYNNEISEKSEIFDDQFSVERPDGSNFTLKIRSTKLEDSAMYFCASTSYTGELFFGEGSRLTVL.

This chain joins TRBV29-1 and TRBJ2-1; D is possibly TRBD2 (6 bases). In germline, CDR1 is SQVTM, CDR2 ANQGSEA. V was clipped by 8 bases and J by 8 bases, with 13 bases between them. This CDR3 has 11 residues. The CDR3 DNA sequence: TGCAGCCTCGGGAGTAACCATGAGCAGTTCTTC. Its protein product is CSLGSNHEQFF.

Only a few counts were recorded for this clone. The chain combines TRBV10-3 with TRBJ2-5; D is possibly TRBD2 (5 bases). Per the germline V gene, CDR1 is ENHRY and CDR2 is SYGVKD. Trimming shortened V by 10 bases and J by 5 bases, and 17 bases separated the two germline ends. The CDR3 is made up of 13 amino acids. CDR3 amino acids: CATLGRVTETQYF. The CDR3 DNA reads as TGTGCCACCCTGGGGAGAGTCACGGAGACCCAGTACTTC.

The gene calls are TRBV30 and TRBJ2-3; 13 nucleotides agree with TRBD2. The CDR3 loop spans 18 amino acids. Germline CDR1 GTSNPN, CDR2 SVGIG (reference sequence). J lost 1 base, V lost 2 bases, and 9 bases had no gene match. Here the CDR3 reads CAWSLVRTSGGRTDTQYF. Here the CDR3 DNA reads TGTGCCTGGAGTCTCGTCCGGACTAGCGGGGGCCGCACAGATACGCAGTATTTT.

This clone turned up a few times. The V and J genes are TRBV6-1 and TRBJ1-5; D gene uncertain. The CDR3 is 13 residues long. V lost 7 bases, J lost 0 bases, and 7 bases lay in between. CDR1 and CDR2 (germline): MNHNS, SASEGT. The CDR3, as DNA: TGTGCCAGCAACAAATATAGCAATCAGCCCCAGCATTTT. It yields the protein CASNKYSNQPQHF.

This sequence joins TRBV30 and TRBJ2-3; D may be TRBD2 (6 bases). The V gene's germline CDR1 is GTSNPN and CDR2 SVGIG (reference sequence). The CDR3 sequence is 14 residues long. V was pared by 2 bases and J by 3 bases, with 12 bases between. The CDR3 protein is CAWSTGDLTDTQYF. The CDR3 coding sequence is TGTGCCTGGAGTACGGGAGATTTGACAGATACGCAGTATTTT.

The chain carries TRBV5-1 and TRBJ2-1, with 10 bases matching TRBD2. Germline V gene sequence: CDR1 SGHRS, CDR2 YFSETQ. CDR3 length equals 18 residues. V shed 1 base and J 0 bases; nucleotides not matched to a gene: 7. CDR3 sequence (DNA): TGCGCCAGCAGCTTGACTAGCGGGACGAAAAGCTCCTACAATGAGCAGTTCTTC. Amino acid sequence: CASSLTSGTKSSYNEQFF.

This clone was seen more than once but under ten times. The J gene is TRBJ1-1, the V gene TRBV19; TRBD1 is a possible D gene (6 bases). From germline, CDR1 is LNHDA and CDR2 SQIVND (reference sequence). The CDR3 runs to 14 residues. The V and J ends lost 7 bases and 4 bases respectively, with 16 bases between them. The CDR3 spells CASKDRSSLTEAFF. CDR3 bases: TGTGCCAGTAAAGACAGGTCATCCCTCACTGAAGCTTTCTTT.

The chain joins TRBV30 to TRBJ2-5; D perhaps matches TRBD1 (5 bases). CDR1 and CDR2 from the germline V gene are GTSNPN and SVGIG (reference sequence). Trimming left V 1 base short and J 1 base short, with 7 bases between. This CDR3 comprises 13 residues. Here the CDR3 reads CAWSADIQETQYF. CDR3 nucleotide sequence: TGTGCCTGGAGTGCGGACATCCAAGAGACCCAGTACTTC.

This clone was detected only a few times. The chain has TRBV5-6 and TRBJ2-6; D perhaps matches TRBD1 (5 bases). Trimming shortened V by 4 bases and J by 2 bases, and 10 bases separated the two germline ends. The CDR3 spans 15 residues. Germline V gene lookup returns CDR1 SGHDT and CDR2 YYEEEE. The CDR3 DNA reads as TGTGCCAGCAGCGCCCAGGGCCCTGGGGCCAACGTCCTGACTTTC. It codes for CASSAQGPGANVLTF.